These 16 T cell receptor beta chains were sequenced from one sample in a study of T cell repertoires in cytomegalovirus infection. TCRdb re-called the reads with MiXCR, one entry per CDR3 protein. The sample lists a few hundred thousand distinct CDR3 sequences; roughly 13% were seen once. Material for sequencing was PBMCs. The receptor set was obtained from a human donor in good health (CMV status not recorded). Some clones in this sample may be carry-over from other donors' samples.

Only a few counts were recorded for this clonotype. The rearrangement joins TRBV4-1 to TRBJ1-1; TRBD1 is a possible D gene (5 bases). Germline CDR1 is MGHRA and CDR2 is YSYEKL. This CDR3 comprises 12 residues. V lost 1 base and J 9 bases, leaving 9 bases between the germline ends. CDR3 DNA sequence: TGCGCCAGCAGCCAAGTTGGGGGACAAGCTTTCTTT. It yields the protein CASSQVGGQAFF.

This chain connects TRBV2 to TRBJ1-5; tentatively, D is TRBD1 (5 bases). The CDR3 contains 13 residues. Germline CDR1 and CDR2: SNHLY and FYNNEI. The V end lost 7 bases, the J end lost 11 bases, and 18 bases lay between the germline ends. CDR3: CASTLGVRKAQHF. For the CDR3, the DNA is TGTGCCAGCACCTTGGGGGTACGAAAGGCCCAGCATTTT.

This clonotype was observed many times. A read error may produce the germline difference seen at one junction end. V usage is TRBV7-9 and J usage is TRBJ1-2; TRBD1 agrees at 7 bases. The CDR3 spans 12 residues. In germline, CDR1 is SEHNR, CDR2 FQNEAQ (reference sequence). The CDR3 loop reads CASSFTQYGTVF. CDR3 nucleotide sequence: TGTGCCAGCAGCTTCACGCAATATGGGACAGTCTTC.

This chain links TRBV15 with TRBJ2-3; the match to TRBD2 covers 7 bases. This CDR3 is built from 15 residues. Trimming removed 4 bases from V and 2 bases from J; junction bases left unmatched: 6. Germline lookup yields CDR1 LNHNV and CDR2 YYDKDF (reference sequence). The CDR3 nucleotides are TGTGCCACCAGCAAGCAGCGGGGCGTCACAGATACGCAGTATTTT. It is translated as CATSKQRGVTDTQYF.

This chain joins TRBV19 and TRBJ1-6; 7 bases align to TRBD1. V was clipped by 0 bases and J by 8 bases; unmatched bases: 1. Germline lookup yields CDR1 LNHDA and CDR2 SQIVND (reference sequence). CDR3 length equals 14 residues. The CDR3 DNA reads TGTGCCAGTAGTATAGAAGGGGGCCATTCACCCCTCCACTTT. Translation: CASSIEGGHSPLHF.

This clonotype was observed at least ten times. The V gene is TRBV7-2, the J gene TRBJ2-1; D perhaps matches TRBD2 (7 bases). Germline V CDR1 and CDR2: SGHTA, FQGNSA. V was clipped by 1 base and J by 9 bases, with 16 bases between them. This CDR3 is built from 15 residues. The CDR3 nucleotides read TGTGCCAGCAGCTTAGATGCGGGGGCCCTCGGTGAGCAGTTCTTC. It encodes CASSLDAGALGEQFF.

The chain uses TRBV20-1 and TRBJ2-3, with 9 bases lining up with TRBD2. This CDR3 is built from 15 residues. From germline, CDR1 is DFQATT and CDR2 SNEGSKA (reference sequence). J was trimmed by 0 bases and V by 5 bases; bases with no gene match: 6. CDR3 sequence (DNA): TGCAGTGCTTCACAGGGACTAGCAAGCACAGATACGCAGTATTTT. Its translation is CSASQGLASTDTQYF.

This clonotype was seen repeatedly, ten times or more. The chain uses TRBV6-1 and TRBJ2-5, with 7 bases aligning to TRBD1. Germline loops: CDR1 MNHNS, CDR2 SASEGT. V dropped 10 bases and J dropped 3; count of bases not matched to a gene: 8. CDR3 length: 13 amino acids. The CDR3 DNA follows: TGTGCCACGCAACGAGGGGGCAAAGAGACCCAGTACTTC. Its translation is CATQRGGKETQYF.

The V gene is TRBV5-1, the J gene TRBJ1-2; possible D gene TRBD1, 6 bases. The germline V gene has CDR1 SGHRS and CDR2 YFSETQ. The CDR3 sequence is 15 residues long. V lost 0 bases and J 8 bases, leaving 17 bases between the germline ends. The CDR3 sequence is CASSLGGQGGKGYTF. The CDR3 bases are TGCGCCAGCAGCTTGGGGGGACAAGGCGGCAAGGGCTACACCTTC.

This chain joins TRBV12-3 or TRBV12-4 and TRBJ2-3, with D possibly TRBD1 on 5 matching bases. The CDR3 is 17 amino acids. V lost 0 bases and J 2 bases, leaving 15 bases between the germline ends. The CDR3 DNA is TGTGCCAGCAGTTTAGCCACAGGCTTTTCGGTCACAGATACGCAGTATTTT. This sequence encodes CASSLATGFSVTDTQYF.

The J gene is TRBJ2-2, the V gene TRBV7-3, with TRBD1 matching over 7 bases. The CDR3 covers 16 residues. The germline gives CDR1 SGHTA, CDR2 FQGTGA. After removal of 6 bases from V and 1 base from J, the junction contained 8 bases not matched to a gene. This chain's CDR3 is CASRRTGTENTGELFF. The DNA for the CDR3 is TGTGCCAGCAGGCGTACTGGGACAGAGAACACCGGGGAGCTGTTTTTT.

This clonotype was counted many times. This chain links TRBV7-9 with TRBJ1-1; D is ambiguous. Looked up from germline, CDR1 is SEHNR and CDR2 is FQNEAQ (reference sequence). This CDR3 is built from 15 residues. V was pared by 0 bases and J by 1 base, with 9 bases between. The CDR3 loop is CASSLAPTANTEAFF. CDR3 DNA sequence: TGTGCCAGCAGCTTAGCGCCTACAGCGAACACTGAAGCTTTCTTT. The whole variable domain, filled in from reference TRBV7-9 and TRBJ1-1, reads DTGVSQNPRHKITKRGQNVTFRCDPISEHNRLYWYRQTLGQGPEFLTYFQNEAQLEKSRLLSDRFSAERPKGSFSTLEIQRTEQGDSAMYLCASSLAPTANTEAFFGQGTRLTVV.

In its sample, this clonotype was seen a few times. The chain has TRBV7-9 and TRBJ1-6, with 7 bases matching TRBD1. V shed 4 bases, J shed 15 bases, and the junction held 15 bases outside the gene matches. The CDR3 runs 15 residues. Per germline, CDR1 SEHNR and CDR2 FQNEAQ (reference sequence). CDR3 bases: TGTGCCAGCAGCTCCAGGACAGGATCCCCTCAGAACCTCCACTTT. It encodes CASSSRTGSPQNLHF.

J is TRBJ1-2 and V is TRBV29-1; D remains unclear. The CDR3 loop spans 15 amino acids. The V end was cut by 1 base, the J end by 0 bases, with 12 bases between. Germline-derived CDR1 and CDR2 are SQVTM and ANQGSEA. For the CDR3, the DNA is TGCAGCGTTGAAGGAGCCAGAGAAGCTAACTATGGCTACACCTTC. This translates into CSVEGAREANYGYTF.

This clonotype was seen a handful of times. The chain is built from TRBV7-9 and TRBJ1-2, with 9 bases matching TRBD1. Germline values: CDR1 SEHNR, CDR2 FQNEAQ (reference sequence). The V segment lost 5 bases and the J segment 4 bases; nucleotides outside the gene matches: 11. CDR3 length: 16 amino acids. CDR3 sequence reads: CASSGAGTGSRYGYTF. CDR3 nucleotide sequence: TGTGCCAGCAGCGGAGCCGGGACAGGGTCCCGCTATGGCTACACCTTC.

The chain employs TRBV19 and TRBJ1-6; D not resolved. The germline CDR1 and CDR2 sequences are LNHDA and SQIVND (reference sequence). The CDR3 length is 13 residues. The V end lost 6 bases, the J end lost 8 bases, and 11 bases lay between the germline ends. The CDR3 DNA reads TGTGCCAGTAGCCTCGGAAGCTATTCACCCCTCCACTTT. As protein: CASSLGSYSPLHF.